A selection of T cell receptor beta chains follows, all from one sample in a study of cytomegalovirus exposure and HLA in healthy donors. Measured with immunoSEQ multiplex PCR; TCRdb has only the in-frame clones, and not every one. The sample holds some 130,000 clones; over 60% are singletons and the top ten take approximately 4.2%. The sample taken for sequencing was PBMCs. These receptors were taken from a male donor in good health and CMV-seropositive. CDR3s include the opening cysteine and the closing phenylalanine or tryptophan. The D gene is left open where the match is weak. Only some rows state a clone size, as once, few, many or a class for expanded clones.

TRBV6-6	few	TRBD1	TRBJ2-1	CASSSPGQGIVEQFF	TGTGCCAGCAGCTCTCCGGGACAGGGGATAGTTGAGCAGTTCTTC
TRBV27	NA	TRBD2	TRBJ2-7	CASRVGGTSFHEQYF	TGTGCCAGCAGGGTAGGGGGGACTAGTTTCCACGAGCAGTACTTC
TRBV6-5	few	TRBD2	TRBJ2-7	CASRGSGSGEQYF	TGTGCCTCACGCGGTAGCGGGTCTGGCGAGCAGTACTTC
TRBV7-9	NA	TRBD1	TRBJ1-1	CSSSSEQGALNTEAFF	TGTTCCAGCAGCTCCGAACAGGGGGCCCTAAACACTGAAGCTTTCTTT
TRBV4-1	NA	NA	TRBJ1-4	CASSQDGANREKLFF	TGCGCCAGCAGCCAAGATGGAGCAAATCGGGAAAAACTGTTTTTT
TRBV6-1	NA	NA	TRBJ2-2	CASSDSSTGELFF	TGTGCCAGCAGTGACTCTAGCACCGGGGAGCTGTTTTTT
TRBV27	NA	NA	TRBJ2-5	CASSPIFQTGFQETQYF	TGTGCCAGCAGTCCAATCTTCCAGACGGGATTCCAAGAGACCCAGTACTTC
TRBV29-1	NA	NA	TRBJ1-2	CSVGGLEGYTF	TGCAGCGTTGGCGGCCTTGAGGGCTACACCTTC
TRBV5-1	NA	TRBD2	TRBJ2-1	CASGPSGLYNEQFF	TGCGCCAGCGGCCCTAGCGGCTTATACAATGAGCAGTTCTTC
TRBV28	NA	TRBD2	TRBJ2-1	CASSTRQGWTSGSSYNEQFF	TGTGCCAGCAGTACCCGACAGGGTTGGACTAGCGGGAGTTCCTACAATGAGCAGTTCTTC
TRBV7-2	NA	NA	TRBJ2-3	CASSSRPGGTDTQYF	TGTGCCAGCAGCTCACGGCCGGGAGGCACAGATACGCAGTATTTT
TRBV30	NA	TRBD1	TRBJ1-1	CAGRGPSTEAFF	TGTGCAGGAAGGGGGCCGAGCACTGAAGCTTTCTTT
TRBV23-1	NA	NA	TRBJ1-4	CASVTCEEKLFF	TGCGCCAGCGTAACCTGCGAGGAAAAACTGTTTTTT
TRBV5-6	once	TRBD1	TRBJ2-7	CAGSPTGTGLYEQYF	TGTGCTGGCAGCCCAACCGGGACAGGGTTGTACGAGCAGTACTTC
TRBV27	NA	NA	TRBJ1-2	CASSPRTESGGYTF	TGTGCCAGCAGTCCCAGGACTGAGTCCGGCGGCTACACCTTC
TRBV5-6	NA	NA	TRBJ2-3	CASSFELHTDTQYF	TGTGCCAGCAGCTTCGAACTCCACACAGATACGCAGTATTTT
TRBV2	NA	TRBD2	TRBJ2-5	CASKRGGDQETQYF	TGTGCCAGCAAGCGGGGGGGTGACCAAGAGACCCAGTACTTC
TRBV13	once	TRBD1	TRBJ1-1	CASSSLTDRGRTEAFF	TGTGCCAGCAGCTCGCTCACGGACAGGGGGAGGACTGAAGCTTTCTTT
TRBV6-1	NA	NA	TRBJ1-1	CASSLPGQNTEAFF	TGTGCCAGCAGTTTGCCGGGACAGAACACTGAAGCTTTCTTT
TRBV27	NA	NA	TRBJ2-7	CASRSDRYEQYF	TGTGCCAGCAGATCTGACAGGTACGAGCAGTACTTC
TRBV11-3	NA	TRBD2	TRBJ2-7	CASSLETRTSETYEQYF	TGTGCCAGCAGCTTAGAAACAAGGACTAGCGAGACCTACGAGCAGTACTTC
TRBV4-1	NA	TRBD2	TRBJ2-7	CASSQGTSGYYSYEQYF	TGCGCCAGCAGCCAGGGGACTAGCGGGTACTACTCCTACGAGCAGTACTTC
TRBV5-6	NA	NA	TRBJ1-6	CASSFRQGLLPLHF	TGTGCCAGCAGCTTTCGGCAGGGCCTACTTCCCCTCCACTTT